Listed below are T cell receptor beta chains from one sample, sequenced in a study of CD8 T cells in ankylosing spondylitis. MiXCR, applied by TCRdb to the 5' RACE reads, yields one record per CDR3 protein. The data hold 700,000 to 850,000 distinct CDR3 sequences, with over 9.5% observed a single time. The source material was blood, either unsorted or a sorted T cell fraction (not recorded which). These receptors originate from a male donor with ankylosing spondylitis. CDR3s include the opening cysteine and the closing phenylalanine or tryptophan. A D gene is named only where the DNA matches it firmly. Only some rows state a clone size, as once, few, many or a class for expanded clones.

TRBV20-1	many	.	TRBJ1-2	TGCAGTGCTTACCTGCGATTAGGTGGCTACACCTTC	CSAYLRLGGYTF
TRBV15	few	.	TRBJ2-3	TGTGCCACCAGCAGAGATCCCCAAGCAGGGGACCGAGATACGCAGTATTTT	CATSRDPQAGDRDTQYF
TRBV20-1	many	TRBD1	TRBJ2-7	TGCAGTGCTAGTTTAGGGACAGTCCGCTACGAGCAGTACTTC	CSASLGTVRYEQYF
TRBV2	.	.	TRBJ1-5	TGTGCCAGCAGTGCCGAAGGGGCTGATCAGCCCCAGCATTTT	CASSAEGADQPQHF
TRBV27	few	TRBD1	TRBJ2-2	TGTGCCAGCAAACCGGCCGGGACAGGTGCCGGGGAGCTGTTTTTT	CASKPAGTGAGELFF
TRBV20-1	.	TRBD2	TRBJ2-5	TGCAGTGCTAGCGAGCTAGCGGGCAGAGAGACCCAGTACTTC	CSASELAGRETQYF
TRBV29-1	few	TRBD2	TRBJ2-1	TGCAGCCTCTCGGAGGGAGCGGGAGACCCTTACAATGAGCAGTTCTTC	CSLSEGAGDPYNEQFF
TRBV12-5	.	TRBD2	TRBJ2-1	TGTGCTAGTGGTTTGGCCGGGACTAGATGGTTCTTC	CASGLAGTRWFF
TRBV12-3/TRBV12-4	many	TRBD2	TRBJ2-7	TGTGCCAGCAGTATTAGCGGGCTCAGATTCTACGAGCAGTACTTC	CASSISGLRFYEQYF
TRBV7-2	many	.	TRBJ1-1	TGTGCCAGCAGATCATACCGGAACACTGAAGCTTTCTTT	CASRSYRNTEAFF